This TCR beta chain was identified during a study of T cell repertoires in cytomegalovirus infection. Study as a whole: Public TCR beta signature analysis indicated the presence of both CMV infection and matching HLA type.

Whole-study results and caveats: Dominant in the ex vivo response were TCR beta clonotypes restricted by HLA-C and specific for CMV.

V shed 5 bases and J 0 bases; nucleotides not matched to a gene: 18. Per the germline V gene, CDR1 is SEHNR and CDR2 is FQNEAQ (reference sequence). The CDR3 contains 21 residues. TCRdb recomputed calls from the reads with MiXCR, one row per CDR3 protein. The repertoire holds 300,000 or so distinct CDR3 sequences, with about 25% as singletons. In regard to this clonotype: Its antigen is as yet unknown.

The sequence derives from a human donor in good health (CMV status not recorded). Some clones in this sample may be carry-over from other donors' samples. Sample: cultured PBMCs, taken from culture after CMV antigen stimulation. The V call is TRBV7-9, the J call TRBJ2-1; 11 positions match TRBD2. CDR3 coding DNA: TGTGCCAGCAGCGCACCCCGTTCCCTAGCGGGAGGTGGCGTCTCCTACAATGAGCAGTTCTTC. Translating it yields CASSAPRSLAGGGVSYNEQFF.